This section outlines one T cell receptor beta chain sequence together with its context. Its antigen is not identified. The CDR3 sequence is 16 residues long. Germline V gene sequence: CDR1 GTSNPN, CDR2 SVGIG (reference sequence). Trimming removed 0 bases from V and 2 bases from J; junction bases left unmatched: 7. The sample comes from a study of radiotherapy plus CTLA-4 blockade in lung cancer. Turning to the study itself: Objective response was observed in around a sixth of patients, and disease control in about 30%.

The method was immunoSEQ multiplex PCR; TCRdb's version includes in-frame clones alone and lacks a portion of them. The sample lists 100,000 to 150,000 clones; 80% to 90% were seen once. Points from the study as a whole: The best prediction of response reportedly came from early blood T cell clone dynamics, with interferon-beta. Expansion in blood of tumor-derived TCR clones was seen after radiotherapy plus ipilimumab.

Focal radiation plus CTLA-4 blockade with ipilimumab was given to patients with chemo-refractory metastatic non-small-cell lung cancer. This chain connects TRBV30 to TRBJ1-5; 7 bases align to TRBD1. This receptor was identified in a human donor with non-small cell lung cancer that progressed on radiotherapy plus ipilimumab. The input for sequencing was peripheral blood, taken from a patient treated with radiotherapy plus ipilimumab. DNA for the CDR3: TGTGCCTGGAGTGTCTACAGGGGAATTGGCAATCAGCCCCAGCATTTT. It translates to CAWSVYRGIGNQPQHF.